This T cell receptor (beta chain) derives from a study of blood T cell repertoires in COVID-19. About the research overall: Specimens from acute and convalescent COVID-19 originated in the United States, Italy and Spain.

Original methodology: Researchers report that nucleated cell counts were estimated from reference gene primer amplification. Clones were sequenced by immunoSEQ multiplex PCR, and TCRdb holds only the in-frame ones, with some missing. D and trimming were read from the DNA, whereas the V and J calls and clone size are those reported in that table. The sample consists of almost 250,000 clones, roughly 89% of them appearing once. Living in under 30 US areas, the participants were between roughly 18 and 89 years of age. For recovered donors of Cohort 3, there were two negative PCRs, clearance, or symptom resolution. The origin of this receptor is a woman in her 30s who had recovered from COVID-19. The source material was PBMCs or T cells enriched from blood (not recorded which).

The CDR3 is CASSVVAGGWSDTQYF. The CDR3 DNA reads as TGTGCCAGCAGCGTAGTAGCGGGAGGGTGGTCAGATACGCAGTATTTT. The V call is TRBV9, the J call TRBJ2-3; the match to TRBD2 covers 11 bases. The V and J ends lost 0 bases and 4 bases, in that order; junction bases with no gene match: 4. Germline V CDR1 and CDR2: SGDLS, YYNGEE. The CDR3 has 16 residues.